This T cell receptor (beta chain) was identified in a study of cytomegalovirus exposure and HLA in healthy donors (dated by TCRdb to about 2017). General notes on the study: In an earlier analysis of fewer than 750 of the donors, 250 to 350 Gb of sequence data and 117 million unique TCR beta sequences from 150 million to 200 million T cells were reported. In an earlier analysis of 587 of the donors, high-throughput TCR beta sequencing was used to judge whether each TCR beta V gene segment behaved as functional or pseudogenic. To predict cytomegalovirus infection status, the study combined high-throughput TCR immunosequencing, statistical association of individual TCRs with disease status, and machine learning. Genome-wide SNP genotypes for about 65% of the 666 donors were used in a later genetic analysis, which treated that subset as a discovery cohort. The study aimed to test whether signatures of past pathogen exposure could be identified by cataloging public T cell receptors. Rather than drawing on any new phenotypic data, the later analysis identified candidate immune exposures from TCR beta sequences and the way those sequences occurred across donors. Among the 398 genotyped donors, roughly 80% belonged to the genetic ancestry cluster associated with self-reported Caucasian donors. An early release that covered fewer than 800 HLA-typed donors contained approximately 300 gigabases of sequencing data and 75 million to 100 million unique TCR sequences. Among several hundred genotyped donors of the cohort, an average of around 240,000 unique TCR beta nucleotide sequences was sequenced per donor, of which about 18% were non-productive. Five DR-DQ haplotypes were treated as single units for association and clustering because of strong linkage in the cohort. Every repertoire in the discovery cohort had been generated on one and the same sequencing platform. In a later analysis, previously published TCR beta repertoires from roughly 710 donors were re-analyzed and high-resolution HLA genotyping was added so that TCR occurrence patterns could be studied. HLA typing included class I and class II loci at four-digit resolution. The number of donors typed differed by locus, with roughly 629-640 for A, B, C, DRB1 and DQB1, roughly 520 for DQA1, over 600 for DPA1, and approximately 470 for DPB1. Donor age, sex, ethnicity and CMV serostatus were compiled together with the repertoire data. Along with the approximately 700-subject first cohort, a separate validation cohort of about 110 different subjects was used. Using immunosequencing, the study profiled T cell repertoires from 500 to 800 subjects and related those repertoires to cytomegalovirus serostatus. General findings and caveats noted by the study authors: A later analysis found that most CMV-associated TCR beta chains appeared HLA-restricted, with HLA associations seemingly driven largely by CMV exposure. Strong co-occurrence of HLA alleles, especially DR and DQ, made assigning TCR associations to individual alleles difficult. The authors suggested that the approach could potentially be generalized to other disease states and immunological phenotypes. An association between a missense DCLRE1C variant and V-gene and J-gene trimming of TCR beta chains was found in a later genetic analysis and replicated in an independent cohort. Sequencing depth was assumed to be roughly uniform across donors in the presence/absence analyses, though that assumption may not hold. Because HLA typing was unavailable for some donors at each locus, only the typed subset was used in association tests. Across donors, most TCR sequences were observed very rarely, whereas some public TCRs were present in many individuals. Correlated functional status among segregating V segments might be attributable to linkage disequilibrium, but an unknown experimental factor could not be ruled out. A later analysis reported that several top co-occurrence clusters appeared linked to parvovirus B19, influenza, CMV and Epstein-Barr virus. In a later analysis, HLA-associated TCR beta chains were found to be more clonally expanded and to have lower generation probabilities than equally common non-associated chains. In a later analysis, TCR association rates were found to vary across HLA loci, with the most associated TCRs seen for DRB1 alleles and the fewest for HLA-C alleles. Cytomegalovirus status was reported to be diagnosed by the classifier with high specificity and sensitivity in both the original and validation cohorts. Three of the identified cytomegalovirus-associated TCR beta chains were confirmed in vitro to be specific for cytomegalovirus antigens. A later analysis associated 16,951 TCR beta sequences with specific HLA alleles at a false discovery rate of 0.05. Because counts were too low, seventeen rarely observed V segments, including chromosome 9 orphons, were left out of the earlier analysis of 587 of the donors. A further reported finding was that TCR beta sequences accurately predicted the HLA-A and HLA-B alleles for most subjects in the first cohort. In an earlier analysis of several hundred of the donors, most TCR beta V segments were observed in productive rearrangements about 90% or about 30% of the time, broadly matching IMGT annotations. The study listed 150 to 200 TCR beta chains as associated with cytomegalovirus. The cohort was sequenced for TCR beta chains only, and without alpha or paired-chain data the features that could be detected were limited. A later genetic analysis reported fewer N-insertions in productive TCRs among donors in an Asian-associated ancestry cluster than the roughly 670-donor mean. CMV serostatus was the only immune exposure information available for the cohort. A cluster of highly shared sequence variants was judged likely to be a technical artifact of the sequencing pipeline.

The cohort comprised some 680 healthy bone marrow donors. At the time of sampling, every cohort member was nominally healthy, though immune exposures that went unrecorded were likely present. The donor tested CMV seronegative, placing the donor among the 350 or so seronegative members of the cohort. A peripheral blood sample was provided by each donor, and peripheral blood mononuclear cells were used for TCR beta sequencing. Genomic DNA extraction from the blood cell samples was performed with the Qiagen DNeasy Blood Extraction Kit. Concerning this clone itself: What this receptor recognizes is not known. Base qualities are not provided; no much larger clone lies one nucleotide away.

The method was the immunoSEQ multiplex PCR assay. The multiplex PCR relied on a mix of 60 forward primers for TCR Vbeta segments and 13 reverse primers for TCR Jbeta segments. The CDR3 region of rearranged TCR beta genes was amplified from genomic DNA by a multiplex PCR assay. The Illumina HiSeq System was used to sequence the amplified TCR beta libraries as 87-base-pair reads. The study's processing was this. A later analysis counted 75 million to 100 million unique TCR beta chains across the 666 repertoires, and roughly 10 million of these chains were shared by at least two donors. To remove PCR and sequencing errors, raw reads were error-corrected and collapsed into unique sequences using a nearest-neighbor algorithm that merged closely related sequences. Alignment of CDR3 sequences to IMGT reference sequences was used to assign V, D and J gene segments. For a sequence to be retained, at least a six-nucleotide match to both a V gene segment and a J gene segment was required. Rearrangements were classified as productive when the CDR3 lacked stop codons and remained in frame with V and J, and all other rearrangements were classified as non-productive. CDR3 was defined by IMGT convention, running from the second conserved V-encoded cysteine to the conserved J-encoded phenylalanine. The earlier analysis of about 640 of the donors excluded any sequence lacking an unambiguous match to a single V gene segment. In an earlier analysis of approximately 560 of the donors, a V segment was called functional when productive rearrangements were above 56.7%, and segregating when the standard deviation between donors exceeded 5%. A statistical classification framework was built to diagnose cytomegalovirus status from the catalog of TCR beta chain sequences. In a later analysis, V and J genes were assigned by comparing TCR nucleotide sequences against IMGT/GENE-DB human TR gene sequences. Using the TCRdist pipeline, a later analysis assigned CDR3 sequences along with most-parsimonious VDJ recombination scenarios. In a later analysis, every TCR beta chain was defined by the combination of its CDR3 amino acid sequence and its V-gene family, and reads without a unique V-gene family were dropped. A later analysis removed 592 highly shared, low-generation-probability nucleotide sequences to deal with suspected cross-contamination and a sequencing artifact. For each public chain, a later analysis derived a clonal expansion index from normalized ranks of inferred template counts within each repertoire. Generation probabilities in a later analysis came from a VDJ recombination model fitted to out-of-frame rearrangements, and those results were checked against IGoR. In a later analysis, hypergeometric tests were used to score TCR-TCR, TCR-HLA and TCR-CMV co-occurrence, with a repertoire-size bias correction applied to TCR pairs. False discovery rates were estimated in a later analysis by permuting HLA or CMV assignments 20 times. In a later analysis, co-occurring TCRs were grouped with DBSCAN, and TCRdist sequence similarity was added when clustering was performed within HLA-allele-positive subsets. Co-occurrence clustering excluded repertoires with fewer than 30,000 or more than 120,000 public chains, plus five with anomalous nucleotide sharing. TCRdb took this table from immuneACCESS and kept in-frame rearrangements with V and J called. Such tables lack part of the clones; where checked against another copy, unresolved V genes explain under half of the gap, and the rest is unexplained. V and J calls and clone size are those listed in that table; D and trimming were worked out from the DNA. The sample has more than 110,000 clones on record, 75% to 85% of them singletons. The ten top clones hold 2% to 2.5% of the sample.

Sequencing input: PBMCs. The receptor was derived from a man between 50 and 59 years old in good health and CMV-seronegative.

The nucleotide sequence reads as follows: TGTGCCAGCAGTGTAAGAGGTTTCGGCACAGATACGCAGTATTTT. It translates to CASSVRGFGTDTQYF. The chain joins TRBV27 to TRBJ2-3, with no reliable assignment of the D segment. V loses 5 bases, J loses 1 base, and the germline ends lie 13 bases apart. Per the germline V gene (reference sequence), MNHEY is the CDR1 and SMNVEV is the CDR2. From cysteine to phenylalanine, the CDR3 is 15 amino acids long. The only DNA kept is the CDR3, 45 bases in frame from the first base.